Each of the 9 T cell receptor beta chains below was sequenced from the same sample in a study of cytomegalovirus exposure and HLA in healthy donors. Clones were sequenced by immunoSEQ multiplex PCR, and TCRdb holds only the in-frame ones, with some missing. The sample has about 97,000 clones; about 95% are singletons. Source material: PBMCs. These receptors all stem from a young woman in good health and CMV-seronegative.

This clone was detected once. The rearrangement joins TRBV19 to TRBJ2-6; 7 bases fit TRBD1. The V and J ends lost 6 bases and 0 bases, in that order; junction bases with no gene match: 8. Per germline, CDR1 LNHDA and CDR2 SQIVND (reference sequence). The CDR3 is 17 amino acids. CDR3: CASREDREPSGANVLTF. CDR3 nucleotides: TGTGCCAGTAGGGAAGACAGGGAACCCTCTGGGGCCAACGTCCTGACTTTC.

The gene calls are TRBV1 and TRBJ2-1; no check of the table's D call, TRBD1, against the DNA was made. TRBV1 constitutes a pseudogene. This CDR3 spans 20 amino acids. The CDR3: CTSSQNRGLVPLSSYNEQFF. The DNA for the CDR3 is TGCACCAGCAGCCAAAACAGGGGCCTGGTGCCCCTGAGCTCCTACAATGAGCAGTTCTTC.

The genes are TRBV27 and TRBJ2-7; TRBD2 matches 12 bases. J was trimmed by 3 bases and V by 6 bases; bases with no gene match: 3. Germline V lookup: CDR1 MNHEY, CDR2 SMNVEV (reference sequence). The CDR3 consists of 14 residues. This chain's CDR3 is CASRGLAGSYEQYF. The CDR3 DNA reads TGTGCCAGCAGAGGACTAGCGGGAAGCTACGAGCAGTACTTC.

The rearrangement uses TRBV10-3 and TRBJ2-5; 7 bases line up with TRBD2. V gave up 10 bases and J gave up 0 bases; unmatched junction bases: 8. This CDR3 has 14 residues. CDR1 and CDR2 (germline): ENHRY, SYGVKD. CDR3 nucleotides: TGTGCCACCACTCCTAGCGGTAACCAAGAGACCCAGTACTTC. This gives the protein CATTPSGNQETQYF.

The chain employs TRBV4-1 and TRBJ1-3; unclear D gene. The CDR3 sequence is 15 residues long. Trimming took 1 base from V and 2 from J, leaving 9 bases between them. In germline, CDR1 is MGHRA, CDR2 YSYEKL. CDR3 sequence: CASSQGGGAGNTIYF. The CDR3 region has the DNA TGCGCCAGCAGCCAAGGAGGCGGAGCTGGAAACACCATATATTTT.

This rearrangement joins TRBV30 to TRBJ2-5; D ambiguous. The germline V and J ends were trimmed by 2 bases and 5 bases, with 6 bases remaining between them. Germline lookup yields CDR1 GTSNPN and CDR2 SVGIG (reference sequence). CDR3 length equals 11 residues. In nucleotides, the CDR3 is TGTGCCTGGAGTATACGGGAGACCCAGTACTTC. Protein sequence: CAWSIRETQYF.

The rearrangement links TRBV6-1 to TRBJ2-5, with TRBD1 as a possible D gene (6 bases). The V gene lost 4 bases and the J gene lost 3 bases, with 9 bases spanning the gap. Germline CDR1 MNHNS, CDR2 SASEGT. CDR3 length: 13 residues. The CDR3: CASSVGDKETQYF. In DNA, the CDR3 is TGTGCCAGCAGTGTGGGGGACAAAGAGACCCAGTACTTC.

The CDR3, as DNA: TGTGCCAGCAGCTTAGAGGGACAGGAGCTGTTTTTT. This gives the protein CASSLEGQELFF. This rearrangement joins TRBV13 to TRBJ2-2; the D gene is possibly TRBD1 (6 bases). The CDR3 is 12 amino acids. Germline CDR1 reads PRHDT; CDR2 reads FYEKMQ (reference sequence). V was cut by 1 base and J by 10 bases, with 7 bases left in between.

The CDR3 reads CAWSVAGTSLYF. In nucleotides, the CDR3 is TGTGCCTGGAGTGTAGCCGGGACTAGTCTGTACTTC. The gene calls are TRBV30 and TRBJ2-7; TRBD2 agrees at 8 bases. The germline V gene has CDR1 GTSNPN and CDR2 SVGIG (reference sequence). CDR3 length: 12 residues. V dropped 0 bases and J dropped 12; count of bases not matched to a gene: 7.